The next 21 T cell receptor beta chains were all read from a single sample in a study of control samples from healthy donors and cancer patients. The repertoire was sequenced with immunoSEQ multiplex PCR; TCRdb's copy has only in-frame clones and lacks some. The table lists 100,000 to 150,000 clones, around nine tenths of them singletons, with 2% to 3% in the top ten. The specimen was blood. The receptors shown here come from a middle-aged man in good health.

The V gene is TRBV15, the J gene TRBJ1-2; D call uncertain. From germline, CDR1 is LNHNV and CDR2 YYDKDF (reference sequence). This CDR3 has 17 residues. Trimming took off 0 bases at V and 6 bases at J, with 20 bases between the two ends. CDR3 nucleotide sequence: TGTGCCACCAGCAGAGATCGATACTGGACGCCTAAGGATGGCTACACCTTC. This codes for CATSRDRYWTPKDGYTF.

The table lists this clone with a few counts. This rearrangement joins TRBV11-2 to TRBJ2-1, with 8 bases lining up with TRBD2. The CDR3 extends over 14 amino acids. Germline CDR1 reads SGHAT; CDR2 reads FQNNGV. The V gene end was trimmed by 1 base and the J gene end by 6 bases; junction bases not matched to a gene: 2. CDR3 in amino acids: CASSLAGGLNEQFF. CDR3 sequence (DNA): TGTGCCAGCAGCTTAGCGGGGGGGCTCAATGAGCAGTTCTTC.

The chain carries TRBV24-1 and TRBJ2-7; 9 bases align to TRBD1. V lost 5 bases and J lost 5; bases outside the gene matches: 6. This CDR3 region has 14 residues. From germline, CDR1 is KGHDR and CDR2 SFDVKD. The CDR3 region has the DNA TGTGCCACCAGTGCCCGGACAGGGGCCCACGAGCAGTACTTC. Translating gives CATSARTGAHEQYF.

This clone was detected once. The rearrangement uses TRBV19 and TRBJ1-1, with D perhaps matching TRBD1 (5 bases). Germline-derived CDR1 and CDR2 are LNHDA and SQIVND (reference sequence). The V end was cut by 4 bases, the J end by 5 bases, with 11 bases between. This CDR3 has 13 residues. CDR3 region: CASSTGGRTEAFF. Written as DNA, the CDR3 is TGTGCCAGTAGTACGGGGGGTCGGACTGAAGCTTTCTTT.

The chain employs TRBV21-1 and TRBJ1-1. TRBV21-1 is shown as a pseudogene. The CDR3 sequence is 14 residues long. The CDR3 sequence: CASRPGPPNTEAFF. CDR3 nucleotides: TGTGCCAGCAGACCGGGACCTCCGAACACTGAAGCTTTCTTT.

This sequence joins TRBV27 and TRBJ1-1; no definite D call. The V and J ends lost 5 bases and 5 bases respectively, with 12 bases between them. Germline V CDR1 and CDR2: MNHEY, SMNVEV (reference sequence). CDR3 length: 13 amino acids. Written as DNA, the CDR3 is TGTGCCAGCAGTCCTAATCTGGGGACTGAAGCTTTCTTT. It specifies CASSPNLGTEAFF.

The genes are TRBV6-1 and TRBJ2-3; 9 bases align to TRBD2. CDR1 and CDR2 from the germline V gene are MNHNS and SASEGT. The CDR3 is made up of 14 amino acids. Trimming removed 3 bases from V and 7 bases from J; junction bases left unmatched: 5. This CDR3 reads CASSEAGGLNTQYF. The CDR3 DNA follows: TGTGCCAGCAGTGAGGCGGGGGGGCTGAATACGCAGTATTTT.

The rearrangement joins TRBV5-4 to TRBJ2-7; the match to TRBD2 covers 13 bases. The CDR3 sequence is 15 residues long. V gave up 4 bases and J gave up 3 bases; unmatched junction bases: 4. Germline lookup yields CDR1 SGHNT and CDR2 YYREEE (reference sequence). The chain's CDR3 is CASSQTSGGIYEQYF. The CDR3 DNA reads TGTGCCAGCAGCCAGACTAGCGGGGGGATCTACGAGCAGTACTTC.

The chain carries TRBV28 and TRBJ2-5, with D perhaps given as TRBD1 or TRBD2 (5 bases each). CDR1 is MDHEN and CDR2 is SYDVKM in the germline V gene. The CDR3 contains 22 residues. V lost 4 bases, J lost 2 bases, and 35 bases lay in between. For the CDR3, the DNA is TGTGCCAGCAGTTCAGCTTCGGGCCGTTGGAATGTTGGACCCGGGACGCAAGAGACCCAGTACTTC. Its translation: CASSSASGRWNVGPGTQETQYF.

The chain links TRBV30 to TRBJ2-1, with D uncertain. The CDR3 runs to 17 residues. V lost 0 bases to trimming and J lost 6 bases, with 21 bases between them. Germline CDR1 GTSNPN, CDR2 SVGIG (reference sequence). CDR3 DNA: TGTGCCTGGAGTGTCTGGTCGGGCCCGCGCGTCCTCAATGAGCAGTTCTTC. This translates into CAWSVWSGPRVLNEQFF.

Details on this clone: Other DNA sequences from this sample encode an identical CDR3 as well. The chain is built from TRBV4-1 and TRBJ2-1, with 12 bases lining up with TRBD2. The CDR3 contains 16 residues. The junction had 7 bases not matched to a gene; V was cut back by 4 bases and J by 6 bases. Germline CDR1 reads MGHRA; CDR2 reads YSYEKL. This chain's CDR3 is CASSLNLAGGGNEQFF. In DNA form, the CDR3 reads TGCGCCAGCAGCCTAAATCTAGCGGGGGGGGGCAATGAGCAGTTCTTC.

The rearrangement links TRBV10-3 to TRBJ1-3, with D possibly being TRBD1 (5 bases). This CDR3 spans 19 amino acids. V gave up 3 bases and J gave up 0 bases, with 21 bases separating them. Germline assignment: CDR1 ENHRY and CDR2 SYGVKD. The CDR3 DNA follows: TGTGCCATCAGTGAATTCTTATTATCGGGACGATCCTCTGGAAACACCATATATTTT. This encodes CAISEFLLSGRSSGNTIYF.

The CDR3 region has the DNA TGCGCCAGCAGCTTGGGCTCGATTGGACTCCCCGGGTCAGATACGCAGTATTTT. The encoded protein is CASSLGSIGLPGSDTQYF. V is TRBV5-1 and J is TRBJ2-3; possibly TRBD2 for D (5 bases). V lost 0 bases and J lost 4, with 21 bases in between. This CDR3 is built from 18 residues. Germline CDR1 and CDR2: SGHRS and YFSETQ. Full variable domain (remainder filled in from reference TRBV5-1 and TRBJ2-3): KAGVTQTPRYLIKTRGQQVTLSCSPISGHRSVSWYQQTPGQGLQFLFEYFSETQRNKGNFPGRFSGRQFSNSRSEMNVSTLELGDSALYLCASSLGSIGLPGSDTQYFGPGTRLTVL.

The chain combines TRBV28 with TRBJ2-7, with 9 nucleotides matching TRBD2. Trimming cost V 9 bases and J 5 bases; bases outside gene matches: 5. This CDR3 is 12 amino acids long. In germline, CDR1 is MDHEN, CDR2 SYDVKM. CDR3 nucleotide sequence: TGTGCCAGTCATAGCGGGGGCGACGAGCAGTACTTC. Protein sequence: CASHSGGDEQYF.

CDR3 DNA sequence: TGTGCCAGCAGCGCCACGGGAGGGGACCAAGAGACCCAGTACTTC. The encoded protein is CASSATGGDQETQYF. This chain joins TRBV5-5 and TRBJ2-5, with 8 bases identical to TRBD2. Trimming took 4 bases from V and 0 from J; bases not matched to a gene: 5. Germline CDR1 SGHKS, CDR2 YYEKEE (reference sequence). The CDR3 has 15 residues.

The chain has TRBV5-4 and TRBJ1-2; D is undetermined. CDR3 length: 13 amino acids. CDR1 is SGHNT, CDR2 YYREEE, per germline (reference sequence). Trimming cost V 4 bases and J 3 bases, with 10 bases left between them. The CDR3 reads CASSPPMDYGYTF. The CDR3 bases are TGTGCCAGCAGCCCACCAATGGACTATGGCTACACCTTC.

This chain uses TRBV29-1 with TRBJ1-1; TRBD1 agrees at 8 bases. J gave up 6 bases and V 5 bases, and 5 bases lay outside the gene matches. The CDR3 loop spans 12 amino acids. Per germline, CDR1 SQVTM and CDR2 ANQGSEA. The CDR3 DNA reads as TGCAGCGTTCCCGACAGGGGCCCTGAAGCTTTCTTT. This codes for CSVPDRGPEAFF.

The V call is TRBV7-9, the J call TRBJ1-3; no reliable D call. The V and J ends lost 2 bases and 0 bases respectively, with 11 bases between them. Germline loops: CDR1 SEHNR, CDR2 FQNEAQ (reference sequence). The CDR3 totals 16 residues. The CDR3 region is CASSLLTSHSGNTIYF. In nucleotides, the CDR3 is TGTGCCAGCAGCTTATTAACAAGCCACTCTGGAAACACCATATATTTT.

The chain joins TRBV30 to TRBJ1-2; 8 nucleotides align to TRBD1. Germline values: CDR1 GTSNPN, CDR2 SVGIG (reference sequence). V lost 0 bases and J lost 12; bases outside the gene matches: 12. This CDR3 region has 14 residues. CDR3 nucleotides: TGTGCCTGGAGTGTATCCGGACAGGGAGGGCCGCACACCTTC. Residues: CAWSVSGQGGPHTF. Combining the CDR3 with reference TRBV30 and TRBJ1-2 gives the whole variable domain SQTIHQWPATLVQPVGSPLSLECTVEGTSNPNLYWYRQAAGRGLQLLFYSVGIGQISSEVPQNLSASRPQDRQFILSSKKLLLSDSGFYLCAWSVSGQGGPHTFGSGTRLTVV.

The V gene is TRBV7-9, the J gene TRBJ1-1, with D possibly being TRBD1 (5 bases). The germline V gene encodes CDR1 SEHNR and CDR2 FQNEAQ (reference sequence). The CDR3 is 12 residues long. Trimming left V 5 bases short and J 8 bases short, with 12 bases between. CDR3 sequence (DNA): TGTGCCAGCAGCCGCGACAGTGGGGAAGCTTTCTTT. Translating gives CASSRDSGEAFF.

To note about this clone: At one of its ends the junction is not consistent with the germline gene, which may arise from a read error. The V call is TRBV10-3, the J call TRBJ2-5; D not certain. Per germline, CDR1 ENHRY and CDR2 SYGVKD. This CDR3 has 12 amino acids. The CDR3 DNA is TGTGCCATCAGCGAGTGGGAAGAGACCCAGTACTTC. Its protein is CAISEWEETQYF.